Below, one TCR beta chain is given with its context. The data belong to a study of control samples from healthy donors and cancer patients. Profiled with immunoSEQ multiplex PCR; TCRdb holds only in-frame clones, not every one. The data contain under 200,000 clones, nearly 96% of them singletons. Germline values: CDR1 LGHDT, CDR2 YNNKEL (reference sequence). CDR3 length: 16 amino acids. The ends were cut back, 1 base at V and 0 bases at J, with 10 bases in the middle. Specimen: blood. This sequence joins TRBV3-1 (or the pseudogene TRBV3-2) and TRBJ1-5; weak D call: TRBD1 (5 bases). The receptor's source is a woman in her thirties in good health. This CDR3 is CASSQGTSDSNQPQHF. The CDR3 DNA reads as TGTGCCAGCAGCCAAGGGACATCTGATAGCAATCAGCCCCAGCATTTT.